The 22 T cell receptor beta chains below all came from one sample that was sequenced in a study of post-analysis software for immune sequencing data. General study findings and limits: Elevated frequency relative to controls characterized four or five TRBV segments in patients, TRBV5-6, TRBV5-1 and TRBV20-1 among them.

Every TCR beta cDNA library bore unique molecular identifiers. TCRdb itself ran the PCR reads through MiXCR, one entry per CDR3 protein. The sample contains around 260,000 distinct CDR3 sequences, 35% to 40% of which appear only once. These receptors have no identified antigens. Sequenced: blood. The receptors were sampled from a girl aged 5-17 years with multiple sclerosis.

In its sample, this clonotype was seen many times. The chain is built from TRBV4-1 and TRBJ2-3; D remains unclear. The V end lost 1 base, the J end lost 0 bases, and 5 bases lay between the germline ends. The CDR3 extends over 14 amino acids. Germline V gives CDR1 MGHRA, CDR2 YSYEKL. CDR3 loop: CASSQVASTDTQYF. DNA for the CDR3: TGCGCCAGCAGCCAAGTGGCGAGCACAGATACGCAGTATTTT.

This clonotype was seen more than once but under ten times. The chain has TRBV20-1 and TRBJ2-3, with TRBD2 as a possible D gene (6 bases). The germline V gene has CDR1 DFQATT and CDR2 SNEGSKA (reference sequence). The CDR3 is made up of 15 amino acids. V was cut by 3 bases and J by 7 bases, with 20 bases left in between. In DNA form, the CDR3 reads TGCAGTGCTAGCGGCTTTGGCATAGGCGGGAATACGCAGTATTTT. It is translated as CSASGFGIGGNTQYF.

The sample holds many counts of this clonotype. Germline is not matched at one junction end, which may reflect a read error. The chain has TRBV5-1 and TRBJ1-5, with 7 bases fitting TRBD1. This CDR3 is built from 14 residues. Per the germline V gene, CDR1 is SGHRS and CDR2 is YFSETQ. The CDR3 loop reads CASSLTGGNQPQHF. For the CDR3, the DNA is TGTGCCAGCAGCTTAACAGGGGGCAATCAGCCCCAGCATTTT.

The rearrangement links TRBV3-1 to TRBJ2-3; TRBD2 aligns across 8 bases. This CDR3 spans 15 amino acids. J gave up 9 bases and V 0 bases, and 8 bases lay outside the gene matches. Germline V gene lookup returns CDR1 LGHDT and CDR2 YNNKEL (reference sequence). In DNA, the CDR3 is TGTGCCAGCAGCCAAGATAGGGGACTAGGGAAGACGCAGTATTTT. Amino acid sequence: CASSQDRGLGKTQYF.

This clonotype was observed once. The J gene is TRBJ2-2, the V gene TRBV6-4; tentatively, D is TRBD2 (5 bases). The CDR3 length is 15 residues. CDR1 is MRHNA, CDR2 SNTAGT, per germline. V lost 0 bases, J lost 6 bases, and 11 bases lay in between. The CDR3 protein is CASSDSSGDPGELFF. The DNA of the CDR3 is TGTGCCAGCAGTGACTCGAGCGGCGACCCCGGGGAGCTGTTTTTT.

This sequence joins TRBV19 and TRBJ2-2, with a tentative D call TRBD1 (6 bases). The CDR3 is 15 residues long. Trimming shortened V by 10 bases and J by 1 base, and 16 bases separated the two germline ends. The germline gives CDR1 LNHDA, CDR2 SQIVND (reference sequence). The CDR3 DNA is TGTGCCACCCAGCAGGGGATAGGGAACACCGGGGAGCTGTTTTTT. Residues: CATQQGIGNTGELFF.

This chain links TRBV27 with TRBJ2-7; TRBD2 matches 9 bases. CDR1 and CDR2 from the germline V gene are MNHEY and SMNVEV (reference sequence). The CDR3 contains 18 residues. After removal of 5 bases from V and 0 bases from J, the junction contained 14 bases not matched to a gene. Written as DNA, the CDR3 is TGTGCCAGCAGTCTCGGGTCCTTAGCGGGAGCCCTCTCCTACGAGCAGTACTTC. This codes for CASSLGSLAGALSYEQYF.

As to this clonotype: A much larger clone is a single base away; this may be a read error. The chain uses TRBV20-1 and TRBJ1-2, with D perhaps TRBD1 (5 bases). Germline lookup yields CDR1 DFQATT and CDR2 SNEGSKA (reference sequence). The CDR3 totals 12 residues. CDR3 in DNA: TGCAGGGGTAGGGACCCACACTATGGCTACACCTTC. It encodes CRGRDPHYGYTF.

The J gene is TRBJ1-5, the V gene TRBV5-1; 8 bases match TRBD1. The CDR3 has 17 amino acids. V lost 2 bases to trimming and J lost 5 bases; unmatched junction nucleotides: 12. CDR1 and CDR2 (germline): SGHRS, YFSETQ. The CDR3 region has the DNA TGCGCCAGCAGCTTCTTAAAAGTGGACAGGGAAGATCAGCCCCAGCATTTT. Its translation is CASSFLKVDREDQPQHF.

This clonotype appeared many times. The chain employs TRBV12-3 or TRBV12-4 and TRBJ2-1; D might be TRBD1 (6 bases). This CDR3 has 12 residues. Deletions cut 7 bases from V and 6 bases from J, with 10 bases between. The CDR3 sequence: CASKRGGNEQFF. In DNA, the CDR3 is TGTGCCAGCAAGCGAGGGGGCAATGAGCAGTTCTTC.

This clonotype was counted at least ten times. The chain is built from TRBV10-3 and TRBJ1-2; perhaps TRBD1 as D (6 bases). The V gene's germline CDR1 is ENHRY and CDR2 SYGVKD. Trimming removed 6 bases from V and 3 bases from J, with 23 bases in between. This CDR3 comprises 17 residues. The CDR3 bases are TGTGCCATCAGCGGGGCCCCATCCCGGGGGGGCGACTATGGCTACACCTTC. Translating it yields CAISGAPSRGGDYGYTF.

This clonotype was counted at least ten times. The gene calls are TRBV6-1 and TRBJ2-3; possibly TRBD1 for D (6 bases). From germline, CDR1 is MNHNS and CDR2 SASEGT. Trimming pared 5 bases from V and 0 bases from J, leaving 15 bases between. There are 16 residues in the CDR3. The CDR3 here is CASSHRWTVSTDTQYF. The DNA for the CDR3 is TGTGCCAGCAGTCATAGATGGACAGTTAGCACAGATACGCAGTATTTT.

The chain joins TRBV28 to TRBJ2-1, with D unresolved. The length of the CDR3 is 16 residues. Germline V gene data show CDR1 as MDHEN and CDR2 as SYDVKM. V gave up 1 base and J gave up 8 bases, with 18 bases separating them. The CDR3: CASSLFRETLRDEQFF. CDR3 DNA: TGTGCCAGCAGTTTATTCCGAGAGACCCTTAGGGATGAGCAGTTCTTC.

This chain connects TRBV4-1 to TRBJ1-2; D is uncertain. The germline V and J ends were trimmed by 0 bases and 8 bases, with 10 bases remaining between them. This CDR3 is built from 13 residues. CDR1 is MGHRA, CDR2 YSYEKL, per germline. The CDR3 region is CASSQEVSGGYTF. The DNA for the CDR3 is TGCGCCAGCAGCCAAGAAGTATCGGGAGGCTACACCTTC.

This clonotype was seen ten or more times. The chain uses TRBV5-1 and TRBJ2-3; 12 nucleotides align to TRBD2. V shed 3 bases and J 3 bases; nucleotides not matched to a gene: 5. The germline gives CDR1 SGHRS, CDR2 YFSETQ. CDR3 length: 16 residues. The CDR3 coding sequence is TGCGCCAGCAGCTCCGGTGGACTAGCGGGAACAGATACGCAGTATTTT. This sequence encodes CASSSGGLAGTDTQYF. The whole variable domain, filled in from reference TRBV5-1 and TRBJ2-3, reads KAGVTQTPRYLIKTRGQQVTLSCSPISGHRSVSWYQQTPGQGLQFLFEYFSETQRNKGNFPGRFSGRQFSNSRSEMNVSTLELGDSALYLCASSSGGLAGTDTQYFGPGTRLTVL.

This clonotype was picked up many times. This sequence joins TRBV5-1 and TRBJ2-1; D uncertain. This CDR3 spans 14 amino acids. V lost 5 bases and J 1 base, leaving 10 bases between the germline ends. The V gene's germline CDR1 is SGHRS and CDR2 YFSETQ. As DNA, the CDR3 is TGCGCCAGCAGTGTAGCCGGATCCTACAATGAGCAGTTCTTC. Translating gives CASSVAGSYNEQFF.

This clonotype was detected many times. This chain links TRBV30 with TRBJ1-5, with D possibly TRBD1 on 5 matching bases. Germline V lookup: CDR1 GTSNPN, CDR2 SVGIG (reference sequence). This CDR3 has 15 amino acids. V gave up 2 bases and J gave up 2 bases, with 13 bases separating them. Written as DNA, the CDR3 is TGTGCCTGGAGTTTCGGGGCCATGGGCAATCAGCCCCAGCATTTT. Residues: CAWSFGAMGNQPQHF.

The DNA of the CDR3 is TGTGCCAGCAGCCCCCTAGCGGGAAGCCACAATGAGCAGTTCTTC. Translation gives CASSPLAGSHNEQFF. The V and J genes are TRBV6-6 and TRBJ2-1, with 9 bases identical to TRBD2. The CDR3 is 15 residues long. V shed 6 bases, J shed 5 bases, and the junction held 8 bases outside the gene matches. Germline assignment: CDR1 MNHNY and CDR2 SVGAGI (reference sequence).

In its sample, this clonotype was seen a few times. This sequence joins TRBV29-1 and TRBJ2-5; D not resolved. V was shortened by 3 bases and J by 4 bases, with 27 bases between the two germline ends. Germline values: CDR1 SQVTM, CDR2 ANQGSEA. The CDR3 length is 18 residues. The CDR3 DNA follows: TGCAGCGTTGAGGTTTCGGCTCCCTTTGAAGTAAGACCAGAGACCCAGTACTTC. This encodes CSVEVSAPFEVRPETQYF. Variable domain in full (rest from reference TRBV29-1 and TRBJ2-5): SAVISQKPSRDICQRGTSLTIQCQVDSQVTMMFWYRQQPGQSLTLIATANQGSEATYESGFVIDKFPISRPNLTFSTLTVSNMSPEDSSIYLCSVEVSAPFEVRPETQYFGPGTRLLVL.

This clonotype appeared a few times. The genes are TRBV4-1 and TRBJ2-3; 10 positions agree with TRBD2. The CDR3 loop spans 15 amino acids. Trimming cost V 2 bases and J 3 bases; bases outside gene matches: 2. Germline CDR1 MGHRA, CDR2 YSYEKL. CDR3 bases: TGCGCCAGCAGCCAACCTAGCGGGAGTACAGATACGCAGTATTTT. Its translation is CASSQPSGSTDTQYF.

This clonotype occurred many times. The chain carries TRBV7-9 and TRBJ2-1; TRBD2 agrees at 11 bases. J was trimmed by 1 base and V by 3 bases; bases with no gene match: 2. The CDR3 sequence is 16 residues long. Germline V CDR1 and CDR2: SEHNR, FQNEAQ (reference sequence). The CDR3 DNA sequence: TGTGCCAGCAGCTTTCCTAGCGGGGGGTCCTACAATGAGCAGTTCTTC. Its protein product is CASSFPSGGSYNEQFF.

This clonotype occurred a few times. At one of its ends the junction is not consistent with the germline gene, which may arise from a read error. This chain connects TRBV15 to TRBJ2-3; 9 bases agree with TRBD1. The CDR3 loop spans 14 amino acids. Germline CDR1 reads LNHNV; CDR2 reads YYDKDF (reference sequence). CDR3 sequence reads: CATRGGQGRDTRYF. In nucleotides, the CDR3 is TGTGCCACCAGGGGGGGACAGGGACGAGATACGCGGTATTTT.